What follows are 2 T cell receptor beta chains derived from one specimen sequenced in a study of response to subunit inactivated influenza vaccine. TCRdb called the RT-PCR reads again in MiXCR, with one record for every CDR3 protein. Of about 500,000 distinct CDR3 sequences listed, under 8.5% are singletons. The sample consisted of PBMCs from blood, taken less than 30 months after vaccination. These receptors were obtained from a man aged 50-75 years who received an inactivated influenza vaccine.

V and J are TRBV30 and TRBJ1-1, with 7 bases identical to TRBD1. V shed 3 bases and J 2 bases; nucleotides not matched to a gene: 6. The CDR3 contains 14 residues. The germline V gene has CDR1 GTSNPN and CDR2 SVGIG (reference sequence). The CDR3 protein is CAWRTGTANTEAFF. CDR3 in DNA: TGTGCCTGGAGAACGGGGACAGCTAACACTGAAGCTTTCTTT.

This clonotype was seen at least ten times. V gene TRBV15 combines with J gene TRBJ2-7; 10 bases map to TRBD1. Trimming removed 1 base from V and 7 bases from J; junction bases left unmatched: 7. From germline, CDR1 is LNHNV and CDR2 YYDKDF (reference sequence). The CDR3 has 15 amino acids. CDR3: CATSRGTGGKGEQYF. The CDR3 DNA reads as TGTGCCACCAGCAGAGGGACAGGGGGAAAGGGGGAGCAGTACTTC.